A single sample is the source of the 11 T cell receptor beta chains below, sequenced in a study of cytomegalovirus exposure and HLA in healthy donors. In the PCR, 60 Vbeta and 13 Jbeta primers were used. TCRdb's copy holds only in-frame clones and misses some; the assay was immunoSEQ multiplex PCR. The data show about 160,000 clones, with approximately 81% seen just once and about 1.5% held by the top ten. Sequences were obtained from PBMCs. The source of these receptors is a man between 50 and 59 years old in good health and CMV-seropositive.

The chain recombines TRBV7-9 with TRBJ1-1, with D possibly being TRBD1 (5 bases). Trimming removed 6 bases from V and 8 bases from J, with 19 bases in between. Per the germline V gene, CDR1 is SEHNR and CDR2 is FQNEAQ (reference sequence). This CDR3 region has 14 residues. CDR3 sequence: CASRNIPGRDEAFF. The CDR3, as DNA: TGTGCCAGCAGAAATATCCCCGGGCGGGACGAAGCTTTCTTT.

V gene TRBV7-3 combines with J gene TRBJ2-7, with 8 bases matching TRBD1. The J segment lost 1 base and the V segment lost 5 bases, leaving 4 bases of the junction unmatched. Germline V CDR1 and CDR2: SGHTA, FQGTGA. This CDR3 has 14 amino acids. The chain's CDR3 is CASSQQGGSYEQYF. The DNA of the CDR3 is TGTGCCAGCAGCCAACAGGGGGGATCCTACGAGCAGTACTTC.

V and J are TRBV18 and TRBJ1-1, with D possibly TRBD1 on 6 matching bases. V was shortened by 3 bases and J by 8 bases, with 13 bases between the two germline ends. Germline V gene data show CDR1 as KGHSH and CDR2 as LQKENI. The CDR3 spans 13 residues. The CDR3 DNA reads as TGTGCCAGCTCACCTACCCCGGACAGCGAAGCTTTCTTT. It translates to CASSPTPDSEAFF.

V gene TRBV27 combines with J gene TRBJ2-2, with D possibly matching TRBD1 (5 bases). The germline gives CDR1 MNHEY, CDR2 SMNVEV (reference sequence). The ends were cut back, 5 bases at V and 6 bases at J, with 13 bases in the middle. The CDR3 covers 14 residues. Written as DNA, the CDR3 is TGTGCCAGCAGTCACCGCAGGGTGTCCGGGGAGCTGTTTTTT. The encoded protein is CASSHRRVSGELFF.

The chain links TRBV27 to TRBJ2-1, with 8 bases that match TRBD1. The J segment lost 6 bases and the V segment lost 3 bases, leaving 7 bases of the junction unmatched. This CDR3 comprises 15 residues. Germline assignment: CDR1 MNHEY and CDR2 SMNVEV (reference sequence). CDR3 amino acids: CASSLFTGGSNEQFF. The CDR3 nucleotides are TGTGCCAGCAGTTTGTTTACAGGGGGGTCCAATGAGCAGTTCTTC.

Turning to this clone: Because it lacks the conserved phenylalanine or tryptophan at the end, this CDR3 is likely a read error. The chain links TRBV28 to TRBJ1-6; D is possibly TRBD1 (5 bases). Trimming pared 7 bases from V and 7 bases from J, leaving 17 bases between. Germline V gene lookup returns CDR1 MDHEN and CDR2 SYDVKM. This CDR3 region has 15 residues. This CDR3 reads CASTRSGGSNSPLHL. CDR3 nucleotides: TGTGCCAGCACACGATCTGGGGGGTCGAATTCACCCCTCCACCTT.

This clone has just one count. The chain joins TRBV25-1 to TRBJ2-7; a possible D gene is TRBD1 (6 bases). The CDR3 covers 11 residues. Germline CDR1 is MGHDK and CDR2 is SYGVNS. Trimming shortened V by 8 bases and J by 5 bases, and 10 bases separated the two germline ends. The CDR3 nucleotides read TGTGCCAGCCAGGGGTTCCACGAGCAGTACTTC. This sequence encodes CASQGFHEQYF.

This clone was counted between two and nine times. CDR3 protein: CASSYRGSTDTQYF. The DNA for the CDR3 is TGTGCCAGCAGTTACAGGGGGAGCACAGATACGCAGTATTTT. This chain joins TRBV6-5 and TRBJ2-3; perhaps TRBD1 as D (6 bases). Trimming stripped 2 bases from V and 0 bases from J, with 6 bases between. The CDR3 covers 14 residues. Germline lookup yields CDR1 MNHEY and CDR2 SVGAGI.

The chain is built from TRBV5-5 and TRBJ2-5, with D maybe TRBD1 (5 bases). The CDR3 is 13 amino acids. Germline values: CDR1 SGHKS, CDR2 YYEKEE (reference sequence). Trimming pared 4 bases from V and 5 bases from J, leaving 12 bases between. For the CDR3, the DNA is TGTGCCAGCAGCCTTAAGGGGTTTGAGACCCAGTACTTC. This translates into CASSLKGFETQYF.

The chain links TRBV9 to TRBJ2-2; 9 bases map to TRBD1. Germline values: CDR1 SGDLS, CDR2 YYNGEE. J lost 4 bases, V lost 3 bases, and 10 bases had no gene match. The CDR3 consists of 17 residues. CDR3 sequence: CASSERDRDVGTGELFF. CDR3 in DNA: TGTGCCAGCAGCGAAAGGGACAGGGACGTTGGCACCGGGGAGCTGTTTTTT.

V gene TRBV5-1 combines with J gene TRBJ1-1; D not certain. The CDR3 contains 13 residues. Germline V gene sequence: CDR1 SGHRS, CDR2 YFSETQ. V was cut by 4 bases and J by 3 bases, with 10 bases left in between. For the CDR3, the DNA is TGCGCCAGCAGCCCTGACTTGGACACTGAAGCTTTCTTT. This gives the protein CASSPDLDTEAFF.